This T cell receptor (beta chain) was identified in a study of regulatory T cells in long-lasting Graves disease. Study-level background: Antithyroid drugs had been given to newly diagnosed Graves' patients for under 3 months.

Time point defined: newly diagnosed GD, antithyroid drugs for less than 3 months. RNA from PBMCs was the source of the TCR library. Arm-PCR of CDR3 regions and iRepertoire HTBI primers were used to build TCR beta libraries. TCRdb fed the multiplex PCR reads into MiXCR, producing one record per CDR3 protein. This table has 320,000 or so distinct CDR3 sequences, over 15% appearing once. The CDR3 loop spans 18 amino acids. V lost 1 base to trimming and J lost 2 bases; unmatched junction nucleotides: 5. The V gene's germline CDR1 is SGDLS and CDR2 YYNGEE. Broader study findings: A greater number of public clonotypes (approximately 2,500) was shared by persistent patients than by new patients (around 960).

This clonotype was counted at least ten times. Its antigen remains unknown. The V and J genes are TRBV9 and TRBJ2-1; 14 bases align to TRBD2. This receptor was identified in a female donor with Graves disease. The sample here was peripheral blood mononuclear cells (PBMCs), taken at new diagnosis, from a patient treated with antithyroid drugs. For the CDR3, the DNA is TGTGCCAGCAGCGTACGTCCGGGACTAGCGGGAGCCTACAATGAGCAGTTCTTC. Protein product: CASSVRPGLAGAYNEQFF.